The 9 T cell receptor beta chains in this list originate from one sample, sequenced in a study of monozygotic twins with inflammatory bowel disease. Following a re-call of the 5' RACE reads, TCRdb has one entry per CDR3 protein and lacks DNA. The listing contains about 300,000 distinct CDR3 sequences. Sequencing was performed on blood. These receptors came from a human donor with ulcerative colitis or Crohn's disease, or a healthy co-twin of an affected twin (not recorded which).

This chain connects TRBV6-2 or TRBV6-3 to TRBJ1-2; TCRdb's D call of TRBD1 is untestable without DNA. The CDR3 is 15 amino acids. Germline V lookup: CDR1 MNHEY, CDR2 SVGEGT. CDR3 in amino acids: CASTPGGLVSYGYTF.

This chain uses TRBV20-1 with TRBJ2-2; TCRdb returns TRBD1, unconfirmable since there is no DNA. This CDR3 has 13 residues. Germline CDR1 is DFQATT and CDR2 is SNEGSKA (reference sequence). CDR3: CSARARGTGELFF.

The J gene is TRBJ2-3, the V gene TRBV7-3; TCRdb's D call, TRBD1, is unchecked because there is no DNA. The CDR3 covers 17 residues. Germline CDR1 reads SGHTA; CDR2 reads FQGTGA. The CDR3 sequence: CASSLSPGPVLTDTQYF.

V gene TRBV25-1 combines with J gene TRBJ2-7. The CDR3 is 14 residues long. Germline V lookup: CDR1 MGHDK, CDR2 SYGVNS. CDR3 region: CASRTNRGSYEQYF.

V is TRBV6-5 and J is TRBJ1-4; the TRBD1 assignment by TCRdb is unverifiable without DNA. This CDR3 is built from 16 residues. The V gene's germline CDR1 is MNHEY and CDR2 SVGAGI. The CDR3 spells CASSYSRTGGFEKLFF.

The J gene is TRBJ2-3, the V gene TRBV18. This CDR3 is 13 amino acids long. Germline CDR1 and CDR2: KGHSH and LQKENI. The CDR3 region is CASSSTSTDTQYF.

The chain links TRBV5-6 to TRBJ2-3; the D call from TCRdb, TRBD2, cannot be confirmed without DNA. Germline CDR1 and CDR2: SGHDT and YYEEEE. The CDR3 extends over 14 amino acids. CDR3 residues: CASLRGRPTDTQYF. Variable domain in full (rest from reference TRBV5-6 and TRBJ2-3): DAGVTQSPTHLIKTRGQQVTLRCSPKSGHDTVSWYQQALGQGPQFIFQYYEEEERQRGNFPDRFSGHQFPNYSSELNVNALLLGDSALYLCASLRGRPTDTQYFGPGTRLTVL.

The gene calls are TRBV7-9 and TRBJ2-1. CDR3 length: 13 amino acids. From germline, CDR1 is SEHNR and CDR2 FQNEAQ (reference sequence). CDR3 loop: CASSLEPLSEQFF.

The chain has TRBV20-1 and TRBJ2-5; TCRdb's D call, TRBD2, is unchecked because there is no DNA. Germline CDR1 reads DFQATT; CDR2 reads SNEGSKA (reference sequence). This CDR3 is 15 amino acids long. CDR3 sequence: CSASDLAGTQETQYF.